The sequence of this TCR beta chain was determined in a study of control samples from healthy donors and cancer patients. The germline CDR1 and CDR2 sequences are SGHNT and YYREEE (reference sequence). V was trimmed by 0 bases and J by 4 bases, leaving 10 bases between them. The CDR3 loop spans 14 amino acids. The table came from immunoSEQ multiplex PCR; TCRdb's copy has only in-frame clones and leaves some out. Among approximately 170,000 clones listed, around nine tenths were seen once. The chain couples TRBV5-4 to TRBJ1-2; the D is unclear. This receptor was identified in a man younger than 40 in good health. The sample comprised blood. CDR3: CASSLVEGTYGYTF. The CDR3, as DNA: TGTGCCAGCAGCTTGGTTGAGGGCACCTATGGCTACACCTTC.